This passage covers 29 T cell receptor beta chains from one sample sequenced in a study of response to subunit inactivated influenza vaccine. TCRdb analysed the RT-PCR reads with MiXCR anew, one entry per CDR3 protein. The profile covers a few hundred thousand distinct CDR3 sequences, with about 14% appearing a single time and 11% taken by the ten largest. The sample here was PBMCs from blood, taken roughly 13 days after vaccination. The receptors were sampled from a man aged 50 or older who received an inactivated influenza vaccine.

V and J are TRBV6-1 and TRBJ2-3; 7 nucleotides match TRBD2. CDR3 length: 13 amino acids. Germline V gives CDR1 MNHNS, CDR2 SASEGT. The junction had 5 bases not matched to a gene; V was cut back by 1 base and J by 10 bases. CDR3 amino acids: CASSEGQRDSQYF. For the CDR3, the DNA is TGTGCCAGCAGTGAAGGGCAGCGGGACTCGCAGTATTTT.

In its sample, this clonotype was seen a few times. The chain couples TRBV6-5 to TRBJ1-1; D is unclear. Germline CDR1 reads MNHEY; CDR2 reads SVGAGI. The germline V and J ends were trimmed by 2 bases and 5 bases, with 18 bases remaining between them. The CDR3 length is 16 residues. The CDR3 nucleotides read TGTGCCAGCAGTTACAGGAGGGCACTGATGGGGACTGAAGCTTTCTTT. Amino acids: CASSYRRALMGTEAFF.

V gene TRBV29-1 combines with J gene TRBJ2-1; D tentatively fits TRBD1 or TRBD2 (6 bases each). V was trimmed by 2 bases and J by 2 bases, leaving 10 bases between them. In germline, CDR1 is SQVTM, CDR2 ANQGSEA. This CDR3 has 14 residues. The CDR3 DNA reads TGCAGCGTTGAAAGGAGGGGGGCCTACAATGAGCAGTTCTTC. It is translated as CSVERRGAYNEQFF.

The CDR3 sequence: CASSRGQRSSYEQYF. The CDR3 bases are TGTGCCAGCTCACGGGGACAGCGAAGCTCCTACGAGCAGTACTTC. The rearrangement joins TRBV18 to TRBJ2-7; TRBD1 agrees at 7 bases. This CDR3 spans 15 amino acids. V shed 4 bases, J shed 0 bases, and the junction held 6 bases outside the gene matches. The germline V gene has CDR1 KGHSH and CDR2 LQKENI.

The chain joins TRBV18 to TRBJ2-7, with TRBD1 matching 8 bases. Germline V gene data show CDR1 as KGHSH and CDR2 as LQKENI. Trimming at V came to 8 bases and at J to 2 bases, leaving 8 bases not matched to a gene. This CDR3 comprises 14 residues. CDR3 in amino acids: CASVRGQGPYEQYF. Here the CDR3 DNA reads TGTGCCAGCGTGAGAGGACAGGGCCCCTACGAGCAGTACTTC.

This clonotype was counted ten times or more. One end of the junction is discordant with germline, which a read error may explain. CDR3 in amino acids: CASSPGPMNTEAFF. The CDR3 DNA reads as TGCGCCAGCAGCCCGGGACCGATGAACACTGAAGCTTTCTTT. J is TRBJ1-1 and V is TRBV12-3 or TRBV12-4; possible D gene TRBD1, 5 bases. The CDR3 loop spans 14 amino acids.

This clonotype was observed a handful of times. The chain employs TRBV28 and TRBJ2-1; D is perhaps TRBD1 (5 bases). The V gene lost 0 bases and the J gene lost 5 bases, with 11 bases spanning the gap. Germline V lookup: CDR1 MDHEN, CDR2 SYDVKM. The CDR3 is made up of 15 amino acids. Written as DNA, the CDR3 is TGTGCCAGCAGTTTATGGAGACAGCAGGACAATGAGCAGTTCTTC. Residues: CASSLWRQQDNEQFF.

In this sample, this clonotype turned up a few times. The V gene is TRBV20-1, the J gene TRBJ1-4, with D perhaps matching TRBD1 (5 bases). V lost 5 bases and J 9 bases, leaving 19 bases between the germline ends. The CDR3 extends over 14 amino acids. Germline CDR1 DFQATT, CDR2 SNEGSKA (reference sequence). In DNA form, the CDR3 reads TGCAGTGCTCCCGGGACGACACCCTTCAAAAAACTGTTTTTT. Protein: CSAPGTTPFKKLFF.

This clonotype was picked up many times. The CDR3 nucleotides read TGTGCCAGCAGCTTAGGATGGGCAGGGGCAAAAATGGGAGAGACCCAGTACTTC. This sequence encodes CASSLGWAGAKMGETQYF. The genes are TRBV11-1 and TRBJ2-5; D perhaps matches TRBD1 (6 bases). The CDR3 covers 18 residues. Trimming pared 1 base from V and 4 bases from J, leaving 22 bases between. Germline V lookup: CDR1 SGHAT, CDR2 FQDESV (reference sequence). Combining the CDR3 with reference TRBV11-1 and TRBJ2-5 gives the whole variable domain EAEVAQSPRYKITEKSQAVAFWCDPISGHATLYWYRQILGQGPELLVQFQDESVVDDSQLPKDRFSAERLKGVDSTLKIQPAELGDSAMYLCASSLGWAGAKMGETQYFGPGTRLLVL.

This clonotype was detected a few times. The rearrangement links TRBV12-3 or TRBV12-4 to TRBJ2-7, with a possible D match to TRBD1 (5 bases). Trimming shortened V by 3 bases and J by 0 bases, and 12 bases separated the two germline ends. The CDR3 totals 15 residues. The CDR3 region is CASSLAVGRSYEQYF. Written as DNA, the CDR3 is TGTGCCAGCAGTTTGGCCGTGGGGCGCTCCTACGAGCAGTACTTC.

The V call is TRBV4-3, the J call TRBJ2-1; D unclear. Germline V gene data show CDR1 as LGHNA and CDR2 as YSLEER. V dropped 4 bases and J dropped 0 bases, with 10 bases sitting between them. There are 15 residues in the CDR3. CDR3 in amino acids: CASSPADRSYNEQFF. CDR3 nucleotide sequence: TGCGCCAGCAGCCCCGCAGATCGCTCCTACAATGAGCAGTTCTTC.

The chain uses TRBV5-1 and TRBJ2-1, with 7 bases that match TRBD1. The V and J ends lost 7 bases and 7 bases, in that order; junction bases with no gene match: 5. Looked up from germline, CDR1 is SGHRS and CDR2 is YFSETQ. The CDR3 consists of 12 residues. The CDR3 region has the DNA TGCGCCAGCGGGGACAGATCGAATGAGCAGTTCTTC. Translating it yields CASGDRSNEQFF.

This clonotype has a handful of counts. The CDR3 here is CASTLIWGNTEAFF. In DNA form, the CDR3 reads TGTGCCAGCACCCTGATCTGGGGAAACACTGAAGCTTTCTTT. The chain couples TRBV7-2 to TRBJ1-1; D is ambiguous. V was pared by 7 bases and J by 2 bases, with 14 bases between. The CDR3 spans 14 residues. Germline loops: CDR1 SGHTA, CDR2 FQGNSA.

This clonotype showed up many times. The V call is TRBV6-5, the J call TRBJ2-5; 7 bases fit TRBD2. Looked up from germline, CDR1 is MNHEY and CDR2 is SVGAGI. V dropped 4 bases and J dropped 2; count of bases not matched to a gene: 4. This CDR3 has 14 amino acids. Here the CDR3 DNA reads TGTGCCAGCAGTTGGCTAGCGGCGCAAGAGACCCAGTACTTC. Translating gives CASSWLAAQETQYF.

This clonotype was observed a few times. The J gene is TRBJ1-2, the V gene TRBV5-1, with 8 bases fitting TRBD1. In germline, CDR1 is SGHRS, CDR2 YFSETQ. The CDR3 is 15 residues long. J lost 1 base, V lost 4 bases, and 6 bases had no gene match. CDR3 DNA: TGCGCCAGCAGCAGTGGGACAGGACGTAACTATGGCTACACCTTC. Its translation is CASSSGTGRNYGYTF.

The chain uses TRBV3-1 and TRBJ1-1, with D perhaps matching TRBD1 (5 bases). The germline V gene encodes CDR1 LGHDT and CDR2 YNNKEL (reference sequence). CDR3 length: 12 amino acids. Trimming took 2 bases from V and 8 from J, leaving 9 bases between them. CDR3 coding DNA: TGTGCCAGCAGCCAACCCCGGACAGAAGCTTTCTTT. Its protein product is CASSQPRTEAFF.

In this sample, this clonotype turned up a few times. V usage is TRBV2 and J usage is TRBJ2-5; D remains unclear. V dropped 9 bases and J dropped 5 bases, with 7 bases sitting between them. From germline, CDR1 is SNHLY and CDR2 FYNNEI. The CDR3 is 10 residues long. CDR3 loop: CASARETQYF. In DNA, the CDR3 is TGTGCCAGTGCTCGCGAGACCCAGTACTTC. The variable domain in full, completed from reference TRBV2 and TRBJ2-5, reads EPEVTQTPSHQVTQMGQEVILRCVPISNHLYFYWYRQILGQKVEFLVSFYNNEISEKSEIFDDQFSVERPDGSNFTLKIRSTKLEDSAMYFCASARETQYFGPGTRLLVL.

This clonotype has a handful of counts. This chain connects TRBV12-3 or TRBV12-4 to TRBJ1-2, with 7 positions matching TRBD1. The CDR3 length is 15 residues. Trimming at V came to 3 bases and at J to 3 bases, leaving 7 bases not matched to a gene. The CDR3 nucleotides are TGTGCCAGCAGTTTCTGGGCAGGGGGAGACTATGGCTACACCTTC. Amino acid sequence: CASSFWAGGDYGYTF.

This clonotype was detected only a few times. A much larger clone is a single base away; this may be a read error. The chain joins TRBV5-1 to TRBJ2-1; D uncertain. Germline CDR1 reads SGHRS; CDR2 reads YFSETQ. This CDR3 spans 13 amino acids. The CDR3 is CASRESSSNEQFF. The CDR3 nucleotides read TGCGCCAGCAGAGAGAGCTCCTCCAATGAGCAGTTCTTC. The whole variable domain, remainder taken from reference TRBV5-1 and TRBJ2-1, is KAGVTQTPRYLIKTRGQQVTLSCSPISGHRSVSWYQQTPGQGLQFLFEYFSETQRNKGNFPGRFSGRQFSNSRSEMNVSTLELGDSALYLCASRESSSNEQFFGPGTRLTVL.

This clonotype was recorded a few times. The chain links TRBV12-3 or TRBV12-4 to TRBJ1-5; no clear D gene. The germline V and J ends were trimmed by 7 bases and 3 bases, with 16 bases remaining between them. This CDR3 contains 15 residues. CDR3 sequence (DNA): TGTGCCAGCAAACCCGACGAGGTCGACAATCAGCCCCAGCATTTT. Protein: CASKPDEVDNQPQHF.

This clonotype occurred a few times. The chain carries TRBV14 and TRBJ2-3, with a weak D call TRBD1 (6 bases). The CDR3 is 18 amino acids. The germline V gene has CDR1 SGHDN and CDR2 FVKESK. V was pared by 0 bases and J by 0 bases, with 16 bases between. CDR3 DNA sequence: TGTGCCAGCAGCCAAGACAGAAACCCACAGGGTAGCACAGATACGCAGTATTTT. Encoded protein: CASSQDRNPQGSTDTQYF.

This clonotype was seen only a few times. The J gene is TRBJ2-3, the V gene TRBV4-2; 10 bases are shared with TRBD2. J was trimmed by 5 bases and V by 0 bases; bases with no gene match: 2. The CDR3 covers 15 residues. The germline gives CDR1 LGHNA, CDR2 YNFKEQ. CDR3 loop: CASSQDTSGIDTQYF. The CDR3 nucleotides read TGTGCCAGCAGCCAAGATACTAGCGGGATAGATACGCAGTATTTT.

This clonotype appeared many times. The J gene is TRBJ2-3, the V gene TRBV20-1, with D unresolved. The CDR3 extends over 12 amino acids. With 7 bases removed from V and 2 bases from J, the gap between germline ends came to 10 bases. Germline loops: CDR1 DFQATT, CDR2 SNEGSKA (reference sequence). Here the CDR3 DNA reads TGCAGTGGCTACCCTAACACAGATACGCAGTATTTT. Translation gives CSGYPNTDTQYF.

The chain couples TRBV13 to TRBJ2-7; 10 nucleotides match TRBD1. Trimming at V came to 5 bases and at J to 3 bases, leaving 7 bases not matched to a gene. The CDR3 sequence is 15 residues long. Germline V gene lookup returns CDR1 PRHDT and CDR2 FYEKMQ (reference sequence). CDR3 sequence reads: CASSTTTGGRYEQYF. CDR3 nucleotides: TGTGCCAGCAGCACGACGACAGGGGGCCGCTACGAGCAGTACTTC.

The sample holds a few counts of this clonotype. The chain joins TRBV7-9 to TRBJ2-2, with 7 positions matching TRBD2. The CDR3 length is 14 residues. The germline V gene encodes CDR1 SEHNR and CDR2 FQNEAQ (reference sequence). V lost 5 bases, J lost 6 bases, and 6 bases stayed unmatched. CDR3 bases: TGTGCCAGCAGCGCCCGGACTAGTTCCGGGGAGCTGTTTTTT. Its protein product is CASSARTSSGELFF.

The chain employs TRBV20-1 and TRBJ1-4, with a tentative D call TRBD1 (6 bases). Germline values: CDR1 DFQATT, CDR2 SNEGSKA (reference sequence). There are 11 residues in the CDR3. V dropped 6 bases and J dropped 8 bases, with 10 bases sitting between them. The CDR3, as DNA: TGCAGTGCAAACAGGGAAGAAAAACTGTTTTTT. Protein sequence: CSANREEKLFF.

The chain has TRBV10-3 and TRBJ1-1; TRBD1 matches at 10 bases. The CDR3 extends over 16 amino acids. Looked up from germline, CDR1 is ENHRY and CDR2 is SYGVKD. V lost 6 bases to trimming and J lost 8 bases; unmatched junction nucleotides: 15. This chain's CDR3 is CAIRSANGQGEEEAFF. CDR3 bases: TGTGCCATCAGATCCGCGAACGGACAGGGGGAGGAGGAAGCTTTCTTT.

V is TRBV29-1 and J is TRBJ1-2; TRBD1 agrees at 8 bases. The V gene's germline CDR1 is SQVTM and CDR2 ANQGSEA. Trimming cost V 6 bases and J 8 bases; bases outside gene matches: 14. The CDR3 has 14 residues. The chain's CDR3 is CSVAPTGGSGGYTF. The CDR3 DNA reads TGCAGCGTCGCACCTACAGGGGGATCGGGGGGCTACACCTTC.

The V and J genes are TRBV29-1 and TRBJ2-2, with 12 bases that match TRBD2. Trimming took 7 bases from V and 5 from J; bases not matched to a gene: 8. CDR3 length equals 15 residues. Looked up from germline, CDR1 is SQVTM and CDR2 is ANQGSEA. The CDR3, as DNA: TGCAGCGCACTAAGGACTAGCGGGGTAACCGGGGAGCTGTTTTTT. This encodes CSALRTSGVTGELFF.